A selection of T cell receptor beta chains follows, all from one sample in a study of blood T cell repertoires in COVID-19. Sequenced by immunoSEQ multiplex PCR; TCRdb stores in-frame clones only, minus some. The table lists more than 110,000 clones, roughly 78% of them singletons. Sequencing was performed on PBMCs or T cells enriched from blood (not recorded which). The receptors were sampled from a woman aged 45-60 years who had recovered from COVID-19. Each CDR3 is given with its conserved first and last residue. D genes are given only for firm matches. Part of the rows lack a size; the others show once, few, many or a class for expanded clones.

TRBD2 TRBJ2-1 TRBV7-3 few CASSHNSGGYNEQFF TGTGCCAGCAGCCACAATAGCGGGGGGTACAATGAGCAGTTCTTC
NA TRBJ1-3 TRBV5-1 NA CASSFSDSGNTIYF TGCGCCAGCAGCTTTTCAGACTCTGGAAACACCATATATTTT
NA TRBJ2-2 TRBV2 few CASSLQGTGELFF TGTGCCAGCAGTTTACAGGGCACCGGGGAGCTGTTTTTT
TRBD1 TRBJ1-5 TRBV5-6 few CASSRGTGNQPQHF TGTGCCAGCAGCCGAGGGACAGGGAATCAGCCCCAGCATTTT
TRBD1 TRBJ2-7 TRBV30 NA CAWSYSGTGTYEQYF TGTGCCTGGAGCTACTCGGGGACAGGGACCTACGAGCAGTACTTC
NA TRBJ1-1 TRBV6-1 NA CASSDRGDTEAFF TGTGCCAGCAGTGATCGCGGGGACACTGAAGCTTTCTTT
TRBD1 TRBJ2-2 TRBV10-3 NA CAISSFTGQGNTGELFF TGTGCCATCAGTTCTTTCACGGGACAGGGTAACACCGGGGAGCTGTTTTTT
NA TRBJ2-6 TRBV5-1 NA CASSPVPATSSGANVLTF TGCGCCAGCAGCCCGGTCCCGGCCACTAGCTCTGGGGCCAACGTCCTGACTTTC
NA TRBJ2-1 TRBV11-2 NA CASSPGVGGSYNEQFF TGTGCCAGCAGCCCAGGGGTTGGGGGCTCCTACAATGAGCAGTTCTTC
NA TRBJ1-3 TRBV7-8 NA CASSSDTGNTIYF TGTGCCAGCAGCTCTGACACTGGAAACACCATATATTTT
NA TRBJ2-1 TRBV29-1 NA CSVLGGRGRDEQFF TGCAGCGTCCTAGGGGGAAGGGGTCGGGATGAGCAGTTCTTC
NA TRBJ2-7 TRBV20-1 NA CSAQNSYEQYF TGCAGTGCCCAAAACTCCTACGAGCAGTACTTC
TRBD1 TRBJ1-2 TRBV3-1/TRBV3-2 NA CASSPPWTGYGYTF TGTGCCAGCAGCCCCCCGTGGACAGGGTATGGCTACACCTTC
NA TRBJ2-6 TRBV29-1 NA CSVGSRAAGANVLTF TGCAGCGTTGGTAGCAGGGCTGCTGGGGCCAACGTCCTGACTTTC
NA TRBJ1-1 TRBV5-1 NA CASSLKVNARVVTEAFF TGCGCCAGCAGCTTGAAAGTAAATGCCAGGGTGGTCACTGAAGCTTTCTTT
TRBD1 TRBJ1-4 TRBV28 few CASSPRTGSNEKLFF TGTGCCAGCAGTCCTAGGACAGGGAGTAATGAAAAACTGTTTTTT
NA TRBJ1-4 TRBV7-9 NA CASQGGTNEKLFF TGTGCCAGTCAGGGTGGAACTAATGAAAAACTGTTTTTT
NA TRBJ1-1 TRBV3-1/TRBV3-2 few CASSPGSFRPEAFF TGTGCCAGCAGCCCCGGTAGCTTCCGTCCTGAAGCTTTCTTT
TRBD1 TRBJ1-3 TRBV9 NA CASSVALPDRIYF TGTGCCAGCAGCGTAGCTCTACCGGACAGGATTTATTTT
NA TRBJ1-2 TRBV6-1 NA CASSEAGVGRGVIYTF TGTGCCAGCAGTGAAGCGGGGGTTGGGCGGGGAGTGATCTACACCTTC
NA TRBJ2-4 TRBV30 NA CAWSVLPAEDIQYF TGTGCCTGGAGTGTACTTCCAGCAGAGGACATTCAGTACTTC
TRBD2 TRBJ2-1 TRBV30 NA CAWSVRGGPNDEQFF TGTGCCTGGAGTGTACGCGGGGGGCCTAACGATGAGCAGTTCTTC
NA TRBJ1-5 TRBV6-5 few CATRSGGAGNQPQHF TGTGCCACCAGATCGGGGGGCGCGGGCAATCAGCCCCAGCATTTT
NA TRBJ1-2 TRBV28 NA CASRRDLYGYTF TGTGCCAGCAGGCGGGATCTCTATGGCTACACCTTC
TRBD2 TRBJ2-1 TRBV5-4 NA CASRKGTSGVGSYNEQFF TGTGCCAGCAGAAAAGGGACTAGCGGGGTAGGGTCCTACAATGAGCAGTTCTTC
NA TRBJ1-6 TRBV4-1 NA CASSKTAINSPLHF TGCGCCAGCAGCAAGACAGCGATTAATTCACCCCTCCACTTT
TRBD2 TRBJ2-5 TRBV28 NA CASSLTSGGEETQYF TGTGCCAGCAGTTTAACTAGCGGGGGGGAAGAGACCCAGTACTTC
NA TRBJ1-1 TRBV6-1 NA CASSDEEGAKAFF TGTGCCAGCAGTGATGAGGAAGGCGCTAAAGCTTTCTTT
TRBD2 TRBJ2-7 TRBV2 NA CASWGGTWGSGSYEQYF TGTGCCAGCTGGGGGGGGACCTGGGGATCGGGCTCCTACGAGCAGTACTTC
NA TRBJ2-2 TRBV3-1/TRBV3-2 NA CASSQGTGFPGELFF TGTGCCAGCAGCCAGGGTACAGGGTTCCCCGGGGAGCTGTTTTTT
TRBD1 TRBJ1-6 TRBV6-1 NA CASSEAGTVSYNSPLHF TGTGCCAGCAGTGAAGCCGGGACAGTTTCCTATAATTCACCCCTCCACTTT
NA TRBJ2-7 TRBV29-1 NA CSADRGAGEQYF TGCAGCGCTGACAGGGGAGCGGGGGAGCAGTACTTC
NA TRBJ1-2 TRBV6-1 NA CASSESGDYGYTF TGTGCCAGCAGTGAATCCGGGGACTATGGCTACACCTTC
TRBD2 TRBJ2-5 TRBV7-2 NA CASSFQRGGETQYF TGTGCCAGCAGCTTCCAGCGGGGGGGGGAGACCCAGTACTTC
NA TRBJ2-7 TRBV9 NA CASNDGIPSREQYF TGTGCCAGCAACGACGGGATCCCGTCGAGGGAGCAGTACTTC
NA TRBJ2-1 TRBV7-3 NA CASSPSGGADYNEQFF TGTGCCAGCAGCCCAAGTGGGGGGGCAGATTACAATGAGCAGTTCTTC
NA TRBJ1-2 TRBV3-1/TRBV3-2 few CASSQVDTGVWPGYTF TGTGCCAGCAGCCAAGTTGACACCGGGGTCTGGCCTGGCTACACCTTC
NA TRBJ2-1 TRBV12-3/TRBV12-4 few CASSTGDEQFF TGTGCCAGCAGTACAGGAGATGAGCAGTTCTTC
NA TRBJ1-2 TRBV19 NA CASSIPGYGYTF TGTGCCAGTAGTATCCCCGGTTATGGCTACACCTTC
NA TRBJ1-6 TRBV10-3 NA CAIRQDNYNSPLHF TGTGCCATCAGGCAGGACAACTATAATTCACCCCTCCACTTT
TRBD1 TRBJ2-1 TRBV3-1/TRBV3-2 NA CASSQGRGPFNEQFF TGTGCCAGCAGCCAAGGTAGGGGGCCCTTCAATGAGCAGTTCTTC
NA TRBJ2-2 TRBV20-1 NA CSASGQSYANTGELFF TGCAGTGCTAGTGGGCAGTCTTACGCGAACACCGGGGAGCTGTTTTTT
NA TRBJ1-5 TRBV24-1 NA CATSDAGDSNQPQHF TGTGCCACCAGTGACGCAGGGGATAGCAATCAGCCCCAGCATTTT
TRBD1 TRBJ2-7 TRBV28 few CASSLTGAYEQYF TGTGCCAGCAGTTTAACAGGGGCCTACGAGCAGTACTTC
NA TRBJ1-5 TRBV7-9 NA CASSRGEQPQHF TGTGCCAGCAGCCGTGGGGAGCAGCCCCAGCATTTT
TRBD2 TRBJ2-5 TRBV29-1 NA CSVVPSGGPIGTQYF TGCAGCGTTGTCCCAAGCGGGGGGCCTATAGGGACCCAGTACTTC
TRBD1 TRBJ1-6 TRBV5-1 NA CASSIWTGENSPLHF TGCGCCAGCAGCATATGGACAGGGGAGAATTCACCCCTCCACTTT
NA TRBJ1-2 TRBV2 once CASSGRQYPNYGYTF TGTGCCAGCAGTGGCCGACAGTATCCGAACTATGGCTACACCTTC
TRBD1 TRBJ1-4 TRBV14 NA CASSRDRTNEKLFF TGTGCCAGCAGCCGGGACAGGACTAATGAAAAACTGTTTTTT
TRBD1 TRBJ2-4 TRBV27 NA CASSRDRGIQNIQYF TGTGCCAGCAGCCGGGACAGGGGGATCCAAAACATTCAGTACTTC
TRBD1 TRBJ1-1 TRBV5-1 NA CASSNSDRGEAFF TGCGCCAGCAGCAACTCGGACAGGGGTGAAGCTTTCTTT
TRBD1 TRBJ1-2 TRBV28 NA CASSLGQPSRRGYTF TGTGCCAGCAGTTTGGGACAGCCTTCTCGGCGTGGCTACACCTTC
NA TRBJ1-4 TRBV19 few CASSILAGQGDEKLFF NA
NA TRBJ1-5 TRBV27 NA CASSLLSSNQPQHF TGTGCCAGCAGTTTACTCTCCAGCAATCAGCCCCAGCATTTT
TRBD1 TRBJ1-6 TRBV27 once CASSLLGQGHSNSPLHF TGTGCCAGCAGTTTACTAGGACAGGGTCACAGTAATTCACCCCTCCACTTT
NA TRBJ1-4 TRBV5-1 few CASSPETAANEKLFF TGCGCCAGCAGCCCAGAGACAGCTGCTAATGAAAAACTGTTTTTT
TRBD1 TRBJ1-2 TRBV3-1/TRBV3-2 NA CASSQVGQGPPRYGYTF TGTGCCAGCAGCCAAGTGGGACAGGGGCCCCCAAGGTATGGCTACACCTTC
TRBD1 TRBJ1-2 TRBV19 NA CASTQPGTGGASDYGYTF TGTGCCAGTACACAACCCGGGACAGGGGGCGCGTCGGACTATGGCTACACCTTC
TRBD2 TRBJ2-3 TRBV27 NA CASRPWRGAGTDTQYF TGTGCCAGCAGGCCCTGGCGGGGGGCCGGCACAGATACGCAGTATTTT